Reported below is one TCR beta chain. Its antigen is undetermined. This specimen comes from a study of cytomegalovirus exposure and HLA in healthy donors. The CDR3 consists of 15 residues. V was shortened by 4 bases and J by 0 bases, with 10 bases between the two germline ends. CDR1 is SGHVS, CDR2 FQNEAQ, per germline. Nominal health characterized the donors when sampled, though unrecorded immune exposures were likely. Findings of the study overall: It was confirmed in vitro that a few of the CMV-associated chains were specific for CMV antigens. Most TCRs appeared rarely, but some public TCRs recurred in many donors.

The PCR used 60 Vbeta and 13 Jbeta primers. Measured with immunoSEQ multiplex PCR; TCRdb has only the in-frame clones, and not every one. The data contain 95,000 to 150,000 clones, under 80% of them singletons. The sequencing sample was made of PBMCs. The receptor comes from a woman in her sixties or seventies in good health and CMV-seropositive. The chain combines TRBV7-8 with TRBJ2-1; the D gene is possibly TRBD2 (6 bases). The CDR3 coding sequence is TGTGCCAGCAGCTCCCGGGACTCCTCCTACAATGAGCAGTTCTTC. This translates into CASSSRDSSYNEQFF.